This TCR beta chain comes out of a study of blood T cells in healthy people across ages. A sample-barcoded 5' primer and a J-beta primer mix were used in a second PCR of roughly 7 to 11 cycles. In TCRdb, the 5' RACE reads were re-called with MiXCR into one record per CDR3 protein. The repertoire holds about 2 million distinct CDR3 sequences, approximately 50% seen once, with less than 2.5% in the top ten. This TCR was sampled from a woman in her thirties or forties in good health. The specimen sequenced was blood.

The CDR3 reads CASSQGGRGTEGSYEQYF. The DNA of the CDR3 is TGCGCCAGCAGCCAAGGAGGACGGGGGACAGAGGGCTCCTACGAGCAGTACTTC. V usage is TRBV4-3 and J usage is TRBJ2-7, with D tentatively TRBD1 (7 bases). V lost 1 base and J 0 bases, leaving 19 bases between the germline ends. This CDR3 region has 18 residues. Germline lookup yields CDR1 LGHNA and CDR2 YSLEER.